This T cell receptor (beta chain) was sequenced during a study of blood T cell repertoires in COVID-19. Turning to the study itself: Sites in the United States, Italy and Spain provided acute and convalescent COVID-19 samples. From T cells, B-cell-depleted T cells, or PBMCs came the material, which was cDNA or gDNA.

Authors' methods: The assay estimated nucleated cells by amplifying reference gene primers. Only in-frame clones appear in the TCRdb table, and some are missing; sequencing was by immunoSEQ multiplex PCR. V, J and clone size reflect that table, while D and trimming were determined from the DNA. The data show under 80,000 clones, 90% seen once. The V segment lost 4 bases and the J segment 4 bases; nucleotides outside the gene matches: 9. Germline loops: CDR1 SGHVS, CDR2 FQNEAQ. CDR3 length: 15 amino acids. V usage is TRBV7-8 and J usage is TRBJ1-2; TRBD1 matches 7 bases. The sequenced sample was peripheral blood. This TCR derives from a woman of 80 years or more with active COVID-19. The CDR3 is CASSSDREVVYGYTF. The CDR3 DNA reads TGTGCCAGCAGCTCAGACAGGGAGGTGGTCTATGGCTACACCTTC. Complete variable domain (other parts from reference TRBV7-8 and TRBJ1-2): GAGVSQSPRYKVAKRGQDVALRCDPISGHVSLFWYQQALGQGPEFLTYFQNEAQLDKSGLPSDRFFAERPEGSVSTLKIQRTQQEDSAVYLCASSSDREVVYGYTFGSGTRLTVV.